A selection of T cell receptor beta chains follows, all from one sample in a study of OX40 agonist ivuxolimab in advanced cancers. Sequenced by immunoSEQ multiplex PCR; TCRdb stores in-frame clones only, minus some. The sample consists of roughly 15,000 clones, over 75% of them appearing once. The sequenced sample was CD4+ or CD8+ T cells sorted from blood, obtained in a trial of the OX40 agonist ivuxolimab. The receptors were sampled from an adult with an advanced solid tumor such as melanoma, head and neck, liver or kidney cancer. CDR3s include the opening cysteine and the closing phenylalanine or tryptophan. D genes are given only for firm matches. Expanded clones get a size class; other rows say once, few or many, or leave the size out.

d_call	clone_size	v_call	j_call	cdr3_nt	cdr3_aa
NA	NA	TRBV11-3	TRBJ2-3	TGTGCCAGCAGCTCGGCCGGGGGATATACGCAGTATTTT	CASSSAGGYTQYF
TRBD2	NA	TRBV4-3	TRBJ2-1	TGCGCCAGCAGCCCCGGGCGGGGGTGGGAGCAGTTCTTC	CASSPGRGWEQFF
TRBD1	NA	TRBV7-9	TRBJ2-5	TGTGCCAGCAGCTTAAGGACAGGGGTGTTAGAGGAGACCCAGTACTTC	CASSLRTGVLEETQYF
NA	NA	TRBV5-5	TRBJ2-2	TGTGCCAGCAGCTTCGGAGGAGGCGGGGAGCTGTTTTTT	CASSFGGGGELFF
TRBD1	NA	TRBV28	TRBJ2-7	TGTGCCAGCAGTCCCTACACCGGGACAGCTTACGAGCAGTACTTC	CASSPYTGTAYEQYF
TRBD2	NA	TRBV6-5	TRBJ2-3	TGTGCCAGCAGTTTAAAAGCGGGAGGTATGGATACGCAGTATTTT	CASSLKAGGMDTQYF
NA	NA	TRBV7-9	TRBJ2-5	TGTGCCAGCAGCTTCAGGACCGGGACCCAAGAGACCCAGTACTTC	CASSFRTGTQETQYF
TRBD1	NA	TRBV7-2	TRBJ2-7	TGTGCCAGCAGCCACCCAGGGGGTGTTTACGAGCAGTACTTC	CASSHPGGVYEQYF
NA	NA	TRBV9	TRBJ2-5	TGTGCCAGCAGCGTTTGGCTCGGTTCGCAAGAGACCCAGTACTTC	CASSVWLGSQETQYF
NA	NA	TRBV7-8	TRBJ2-7	TGTGCCAGCAGCTTTGAATGGGGCAGGGTGGGCGAGCAGTACTTC	CASSFEWGRVGEQYF
TRBD2	NA	TRBV4-3	TRBJ2-1	TGCGCCAGCAGCCCCAGCGTCTCGGGACTACGATTCAATGAGCAGTTCTTC	CASSPSVSGLRFNEQFF
NA	NA	TRBV15	TRBJ2-7	TGTGCCACCAGCAGAGTGAACGGCCCGGGCGAGCAGTACTTC	CATSRVNGPGEQYF
TRBD1	NA	TRBV7-6	TRBJ2-1	TGTGCCAGCAGCTCGGGACAGGGGGCGGGGAATGAGCAGTTCTTC	CASSSGQGAGNEQFF
NA	once	TRBV4-3	TRBJ2-7	TGCGCCAGCAGCCAAGCCTGGGACGCCGCTGATTACGAGCAGTACTTC	CASSQAWDAADYEQYF
TRBD2	NA	TRBV7-9	TRBJ2-5	TGTGCCAGCAGCTCGAGAGTGGGGAGGGAAGAGACCCAGTACTTC	CASSSRVGREETQYF
NA	NA	TRBV9	TRBJ2-1	TGTGCCAGCAGCAGTAGCGGATCTAATGAGCAGTTCTTC	CASSSSGSNEQFF
NA	NA	TRBV19	TRBJ1-1	TGTGCCAGTAGTATAGTCACGGGCTCGGACACTGAAGCTTTCTTT	CASSIVTGSDTEAFF
NA	NA	TRBV13	TRBJ2-1	TGTGCCAGCAGCTTACGCCCGGCCAATGAGCAGTTCTTC	CASSLRPANEQFF
TRBD1	NA	TRBV28	TRBJ1-5	TGTGCCAGCACCTTAGGACAGGGGTTTCGTCAGCCCCAGCATTTT	CASTLGQGFRQPQHF
TRBD1	NA	TRBV29-1	TRBJ1-2	TGCAGCGTTGAGTGGACAGGGGGTTTGTATGGCTACACCTTC	CSVEWTGGLYGYTF
NA	NA	TRBV7-9	TRBJ1-4	TGTGCCAGCAGGATCGAGGGATATGAAAAACTGTTTTTT	CASRIEGYEKLFF
TRBD1	NA	TRBV6-1	TRBJ2-7	TGTGCCAGCAGTGAAGACCGGGACAGATACTCGAGCTCCTACGAGCAGTACTTC	CASSEDRDRYSSSYEQYF
NA	NA	TRBV14	TRBJ1-3	TGTGCCAGCTCCTGGACTGGAAACACCATATATTTT	CASSWTGNTIYF
TRBD2	NA	TRBV29-1	TRBJ2-7	TGCAGCGTCGGGGACGGACTAGCCTACGAGCAGTACTTC	CSVGDGLAYEQYF
TRBD2	NA	TRBV6-1	TRBJ2-1	TGTGCCAGCACCGCCCTAGCGGACTACAATGAGCAGTTCTTC	CASTALADYNEQFF
NA	medium-sized	TRBV28	TRBJ2-7	TGTGCCAGCACCCTCAGGGGATCCACCTACGAGCAGTACTTC	CASTLRGSTYEQYF
TRBD2	few	TRBV6-5	TRBJ2-1	TGTGCCAGCAGTTATTATACTAGCGGACCCCTGCATGAGCAGTTCTTC	CASSYYTSGPLHEQFF
NA	medium-sized	TRBV11-2	TRBJ2-1	TGTGCCAGCAGCTTATTCCGGAACTCCTACAATGAGCAGTTCTTC	CASSLFRNSYNEQFF
NA	NA	TRBV5-3	TRBJ1-2	TGTGCCAGCAGCCGGGGACCCAGCTATGGCTACACCTTC	CASSRGPSYGYTF
TRBD2	once	TRBV9	TRBJ2-7	TGTGCCAGCAGCGTCTCGGCGGGAGGGTACGAGCAGTACTTC	CASSVSAGGYEQYF
NA	NA	TRBV5-1	TRBJ2-7	TGCGCCAGCGGTTCGGGGACCTACGAGCAGTACTTC	CASGSGTYEQYF
NA	NA	TRBV7-2	TRBJ2-7	TGTGCCAGCAGCCGTACAGGGAGCGAGCAGTACTTC	CASSRTGSEQYF
NA	NA	TRBV11-1	TRBJ2-7	TGTGCCAGCAGCTTCTACGTAGGGCCCCCCGGCTCCTACGAGCAGTACTTC	CASSFYVGPPGSYEQYF
TRBD1	NA	TRBV27	TRBJ1-4	TGTGCCAGCCACTCTAAACAGGGGGGAAAGGAAAAACTGTTTTTT	CASHSKQGGKEKLFF
NA	NA	TRBV7-2	TRBJ2-1	TGTGCCAGCAGCTTAGGAGCGTCCCTCACGTATGAGCAGTTCTTC	CASSLGASLTYEQFF
NA	NA	TRBV9	TRBJ2-3	TGTGCCAGCAGCGTAGGGGACACCCCAGATACGCAGTATTTT	CASSVGDTPDTQYF
NA	few	TRBV6-5	TRBJ1-1	TGTGCCAGCAGTTATGCGGGTATTACTGAAGCTTTCTTT	CASSYAGITEAFF
NA	large	TRBV4-1	TRBJ2-7	TGCGCCAGCAGCCAAGATACGTCCCAGGCCTACGAGCAGTACTTC	CASSQDTSQAYEQYF
NA	medium-sized	TRBV7-9	TRBJ2-6	TGTGCCAGCAGCCCAGGGTCTGGGGCCAACGTCCTGACTTTC	CASSPGSGANVLTF
NA	NA	TRBV15	TRBJ2-2	TGTGCCACCAGCAGAGAAGCTCAAACCGGGGAGCTGTTTTTT	CATSREAQTGELFF
TRBD2	NA	TRBV4-3	TRBJ2-1	TGCGCCAGCAGCCACCACGCTAGCGGGGATTACAATGAGCAGTTCTTC	CASSHHASGDYNEQFF
NA	NA	TRBV19	TRBJ2-1	TGTGCCAGTAGTATAGAAAGCGGTACCTACAATGAGCAGTTCTTC	CASSIESGTYNEQFF
NA	NA	TRBV6-1	TRBJ2-7	TGTGCCAGCAGGACACCCCAGGGGAGCTCCTACGAGCAGTACTTC	CASRTPQGSSYEQYF
TRBD2	NA	TRBV27	TRBJ2-2	TGTGCCAGCAGTCCCTCTCCTAGCGGGAACACCGGGGAGCTGTTTTTT	CASSPSPSGNTGELFF
TRBD2	NA	TRBV7-9	TRBJ2-4	TGTGCCAGCAGCTTAGACGACAGCGGGGGAAACATTCAGTACTTC	CASSLDDSGGNIQYF